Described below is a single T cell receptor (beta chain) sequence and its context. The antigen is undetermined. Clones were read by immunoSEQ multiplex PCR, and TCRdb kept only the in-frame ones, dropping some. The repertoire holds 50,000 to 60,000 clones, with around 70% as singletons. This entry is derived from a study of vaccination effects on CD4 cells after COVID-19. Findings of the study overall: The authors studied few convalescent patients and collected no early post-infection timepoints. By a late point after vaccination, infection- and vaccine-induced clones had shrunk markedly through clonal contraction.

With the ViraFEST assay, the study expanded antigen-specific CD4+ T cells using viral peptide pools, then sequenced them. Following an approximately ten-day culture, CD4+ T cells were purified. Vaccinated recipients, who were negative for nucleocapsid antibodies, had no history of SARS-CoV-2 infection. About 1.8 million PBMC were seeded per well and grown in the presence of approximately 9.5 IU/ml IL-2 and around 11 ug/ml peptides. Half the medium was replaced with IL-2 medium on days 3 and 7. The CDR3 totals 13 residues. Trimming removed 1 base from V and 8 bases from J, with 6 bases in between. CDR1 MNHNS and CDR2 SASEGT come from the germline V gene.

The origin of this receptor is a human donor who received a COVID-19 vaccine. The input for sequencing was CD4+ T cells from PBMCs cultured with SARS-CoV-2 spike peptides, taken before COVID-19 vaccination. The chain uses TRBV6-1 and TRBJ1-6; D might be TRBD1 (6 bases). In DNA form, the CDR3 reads TGTGCCAGCAGTGAAGACAGGGATTCACCCCTCCACTTT. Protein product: CASSEDRDSPLHF.